This T cell receptor beta chain was observed in a study of cytomegalovirus exposure and HLA in healthy donors. Both 60 Vbeta primers and 13 Jbeta primers went into the PCR. TCRdb's table, derived via immunoSEQ multiplex PCR, lists solely in-frame clones and lacks some. Its listing shows 65,000 to 90,000 clones. The CDR3 has 15 amino acids. V dropped 5 bases and J dropped 0; count of bases not matched to a gene: 2. Germline values: CDR1 SGHAT, CDR2 FQDESV (reference sequence). The sequenced sample consisted of PBMCs. This sequence originates from a female donor in good health and CMV-seropositive. This sequence joins TRBV11-1 and TRBJ2-7; 12 bases are a match to TRBD2. DNA for the CDR3: TGTGCCAGCAGCACACTAGCGGGGGGCTCCTACGAGCAGTACTTC. Translating gives CASSTLAGGSYEQYF. Filled out from reference TRBV11-1 and TRBJ2-7, the complete variable domain reads EAEVAQSPRYKITEKSQAVAFWCDPISGHATLYWYRQILGQGPELLVQFQDESVVDDSQLPKDRFSAERLKGVDSTLKIQPAELGDSAMYLCASSTLAGGSYEQYFGPGTRLTVT.